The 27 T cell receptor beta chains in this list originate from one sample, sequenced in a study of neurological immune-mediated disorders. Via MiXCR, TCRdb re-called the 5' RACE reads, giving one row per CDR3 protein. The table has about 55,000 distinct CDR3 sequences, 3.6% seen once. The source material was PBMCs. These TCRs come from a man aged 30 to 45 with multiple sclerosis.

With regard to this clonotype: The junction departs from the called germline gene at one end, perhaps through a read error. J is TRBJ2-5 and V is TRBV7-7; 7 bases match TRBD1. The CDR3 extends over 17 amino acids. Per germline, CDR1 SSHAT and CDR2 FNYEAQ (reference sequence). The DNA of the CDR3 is TGTGCTAGCAGCTCGTCACCACAGGGGAGCATCATAGAGACCCAGTACTTC. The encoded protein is CASSSSPQGSIIETQYF.

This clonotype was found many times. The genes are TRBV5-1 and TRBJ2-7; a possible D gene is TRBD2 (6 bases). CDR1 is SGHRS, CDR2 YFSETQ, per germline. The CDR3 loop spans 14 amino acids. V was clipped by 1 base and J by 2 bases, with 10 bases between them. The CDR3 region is CASSLLPGAYEQYF. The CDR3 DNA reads TGCGCCAGCAGCTTGCTGCCGGGGGCCTACGAGCAGTACTTC.

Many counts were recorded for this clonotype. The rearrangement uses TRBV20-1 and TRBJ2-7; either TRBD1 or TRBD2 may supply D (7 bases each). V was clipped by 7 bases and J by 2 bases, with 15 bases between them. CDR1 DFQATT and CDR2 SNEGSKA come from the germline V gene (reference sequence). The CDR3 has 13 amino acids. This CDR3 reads CSVPTGRAYEQYF. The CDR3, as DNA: TGCAGTGTACCGACAGGGAGGGCCTACGAGCAGTACTTC.

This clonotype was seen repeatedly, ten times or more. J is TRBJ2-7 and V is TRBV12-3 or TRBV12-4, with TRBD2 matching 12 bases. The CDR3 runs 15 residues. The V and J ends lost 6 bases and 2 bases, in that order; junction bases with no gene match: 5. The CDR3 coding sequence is TGTGCCAGCAGCCCCAGACTAGCGGGGGCCTACGAGCAGTACTTC. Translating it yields CASSPRLAGAYEQYF.

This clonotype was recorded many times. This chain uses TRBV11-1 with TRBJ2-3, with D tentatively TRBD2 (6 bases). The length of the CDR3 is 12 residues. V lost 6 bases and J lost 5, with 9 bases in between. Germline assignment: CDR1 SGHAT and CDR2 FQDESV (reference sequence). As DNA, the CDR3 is TGTGCCAGCAGTCTGGGGGGAGATACGCAGTATTTT. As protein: CASSLGGDTQYF. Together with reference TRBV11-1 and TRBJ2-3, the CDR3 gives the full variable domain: EAEVAQSPRYKITEKSQAVAFWCDPISGHATLYWYRQILGQGPELLVQFQDESVVDDSQLPKDRFSAERLKGVDSTLKIQPAELGDSAMYLCASSLGGDTQYFGPGTRLTVL.

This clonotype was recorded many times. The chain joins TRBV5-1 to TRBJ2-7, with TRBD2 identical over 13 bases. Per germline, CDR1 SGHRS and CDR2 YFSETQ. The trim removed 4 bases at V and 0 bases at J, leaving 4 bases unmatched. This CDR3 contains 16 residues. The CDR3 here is CASSLTSGRSSYEQYF. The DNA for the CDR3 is TGCGCCAGCAGCCTGACTAGCGGGAGGAGCTCCTACGAGCAGTACTTC.

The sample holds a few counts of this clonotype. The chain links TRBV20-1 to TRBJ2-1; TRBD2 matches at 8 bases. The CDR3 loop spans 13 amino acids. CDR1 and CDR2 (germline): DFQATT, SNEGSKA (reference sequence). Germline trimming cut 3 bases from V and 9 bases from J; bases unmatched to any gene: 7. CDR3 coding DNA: TGCAGTGCTAGCCGTACTAGCGGACCTGAGCAGTTCTTC. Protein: CSASRTSGPEQFF.

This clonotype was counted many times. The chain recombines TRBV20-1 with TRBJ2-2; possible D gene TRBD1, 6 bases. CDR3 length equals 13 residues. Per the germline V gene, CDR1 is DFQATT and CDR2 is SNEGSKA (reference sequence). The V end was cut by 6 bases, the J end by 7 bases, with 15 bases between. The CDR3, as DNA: TGCAGTGCCACCAGGGGAATGGTCGGGGAGCTGTTTTTT. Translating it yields CSATRGMVGELFF.

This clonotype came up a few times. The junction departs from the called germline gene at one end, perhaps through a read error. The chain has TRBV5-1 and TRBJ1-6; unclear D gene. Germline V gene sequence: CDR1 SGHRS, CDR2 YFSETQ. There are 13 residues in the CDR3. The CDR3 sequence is CASSLEGSSPLNF. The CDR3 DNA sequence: TGCGCCAGCAGCCTAGAAGGGAGTTCACCCCTCAACTTT.

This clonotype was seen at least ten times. CDR3 sequence reads: CASSLLGQGTYEQYF. In DNA, the CDR3 is TGTGCCAGCAGCTTACTGGGACAGGGCACCTACGAGCAGTACTTC. This chain links TRBV7-2 with TRBJ2-7; 9 positions agree with TRBD1. CDR1 and CDR2 from the germline V gene are SGHTA and FQGNSA. The ends lost 2 bases at V and 2 bases at J; junction bases unmatched: 4. The length of the CDR3 is 15 residues.

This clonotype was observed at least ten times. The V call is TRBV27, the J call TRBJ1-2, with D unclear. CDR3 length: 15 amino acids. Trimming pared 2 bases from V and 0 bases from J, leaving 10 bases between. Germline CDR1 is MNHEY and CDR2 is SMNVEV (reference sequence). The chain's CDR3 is CASSLRADANYGYTF. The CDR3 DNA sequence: TGTGCCAGCAGTTTACGGGCGGACGCTAACTATGGCTACACCTTC.

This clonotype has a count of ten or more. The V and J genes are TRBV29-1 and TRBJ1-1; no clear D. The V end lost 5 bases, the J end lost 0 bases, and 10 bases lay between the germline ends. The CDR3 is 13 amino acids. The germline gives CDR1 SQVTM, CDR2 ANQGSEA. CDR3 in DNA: TGCAGCGTTCGGGCCCCTATGAACACTGAAGCTTTCTTT. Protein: CSVRAPMNTEAFF. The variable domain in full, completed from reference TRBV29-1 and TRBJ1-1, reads SAVISQKPSRDICQRGTSLTIQCQVDSQVTMMFWYRQQPGQSLTLIATANQGSEATYESGFVIDKFPISRPNLTFSTLTVSNMSPEDSSIYLCSVRAPMNTEAFFGQGTRLTVV.

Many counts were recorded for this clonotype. CDR3 in amino acids: CASSLAGGDTQYF. The CDR3 region has the DNA TGTGCCAGCAGCCTGGCGGGAGGGGATACGCAGTATTTT. J is TRBJ2-3 and V is TRBV7-3; 9 bases line up with TRBD2. This CDR3 comprises 13 residues. The germline CDR1 and CDR2 sequences are SGHTA and FQGTGA. Trimming at V came to 5 bases and at J to 6 bases, leaving 3 bases not matched to a gene.

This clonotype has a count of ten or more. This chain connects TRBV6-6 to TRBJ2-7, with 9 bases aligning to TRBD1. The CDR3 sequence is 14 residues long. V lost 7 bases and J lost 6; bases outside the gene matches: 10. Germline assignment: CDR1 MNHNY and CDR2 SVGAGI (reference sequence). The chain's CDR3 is CASTPWTGVSEQYF. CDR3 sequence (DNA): TGTGCCAGCACCCCATGGACAGGGGTTAGCGAGCAGTACTTC.

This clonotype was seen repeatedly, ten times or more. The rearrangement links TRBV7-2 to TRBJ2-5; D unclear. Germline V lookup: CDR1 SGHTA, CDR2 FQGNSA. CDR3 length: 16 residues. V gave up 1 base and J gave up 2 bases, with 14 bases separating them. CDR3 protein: CASSLGTSSGQETQYF. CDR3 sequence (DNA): TGTGCCAGCAGCTTAGGAACGTCTAGTGGGCAAGAGACCCAGTACTTC.

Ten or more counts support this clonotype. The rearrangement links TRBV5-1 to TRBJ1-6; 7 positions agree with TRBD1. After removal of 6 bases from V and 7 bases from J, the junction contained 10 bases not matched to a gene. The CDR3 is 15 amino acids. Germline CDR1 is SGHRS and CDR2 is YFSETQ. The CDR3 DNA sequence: TGCGCCAGCAAACAACGGGACAGCGAGAATTCACCCCTCCACTTT. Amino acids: CASKQRDSENSPLHF.

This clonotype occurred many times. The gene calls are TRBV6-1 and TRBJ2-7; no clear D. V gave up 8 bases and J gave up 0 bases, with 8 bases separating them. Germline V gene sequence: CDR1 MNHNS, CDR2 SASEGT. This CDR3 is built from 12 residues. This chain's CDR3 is CASALPSYEQYF. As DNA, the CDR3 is TGTGCCAGCGCCCTCCCCTCCTACGAGCAGTACTTC.

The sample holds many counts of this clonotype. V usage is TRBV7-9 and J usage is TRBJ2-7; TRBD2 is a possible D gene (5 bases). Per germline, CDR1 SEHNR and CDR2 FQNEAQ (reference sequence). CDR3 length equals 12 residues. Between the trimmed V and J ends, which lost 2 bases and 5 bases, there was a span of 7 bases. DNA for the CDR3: TGTGCCAGCAGCTTAAGAGGGAACGAGCAGTACTTC. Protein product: CASSLRGNEQYF.

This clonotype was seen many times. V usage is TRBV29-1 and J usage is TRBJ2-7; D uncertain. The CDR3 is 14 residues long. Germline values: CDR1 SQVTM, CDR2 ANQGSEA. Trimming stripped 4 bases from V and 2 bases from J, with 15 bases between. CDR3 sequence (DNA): TGCAGCGTTGGCCCGGAGATGCCACCCTACGAGCAGTACTTC. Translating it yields CSVGPEMPPYEQYF.

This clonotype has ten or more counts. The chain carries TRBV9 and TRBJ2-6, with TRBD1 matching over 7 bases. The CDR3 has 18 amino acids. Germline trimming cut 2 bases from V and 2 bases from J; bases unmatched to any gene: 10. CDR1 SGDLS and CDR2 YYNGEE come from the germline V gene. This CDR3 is CASSVGYKGGAGANVLTF. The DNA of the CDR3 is TGTGCCAGCAGCGTGGGCTATAAAGGGGGCGCTGGGGCCAACGTCCTGACTTTC.

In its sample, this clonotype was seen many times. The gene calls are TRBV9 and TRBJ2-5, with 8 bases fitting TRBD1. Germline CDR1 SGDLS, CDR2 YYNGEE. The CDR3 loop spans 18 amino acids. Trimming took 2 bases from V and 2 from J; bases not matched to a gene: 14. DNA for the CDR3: TGTGCCAGCAGCGTTACAGGGGGAAAACTTGAAATACAAGAGACCCAGTACTTC. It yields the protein CASSVTGGKLEIQETQYF.

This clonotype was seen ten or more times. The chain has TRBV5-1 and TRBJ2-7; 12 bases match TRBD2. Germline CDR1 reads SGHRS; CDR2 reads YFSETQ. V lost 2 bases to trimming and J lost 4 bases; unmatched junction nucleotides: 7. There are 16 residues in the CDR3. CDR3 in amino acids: CASSFRLAGESYEQYF. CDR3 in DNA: TGCGCCAGCAGCTTCCGACTAGCGGGAGAATCATACGAGCAGTACTTC.

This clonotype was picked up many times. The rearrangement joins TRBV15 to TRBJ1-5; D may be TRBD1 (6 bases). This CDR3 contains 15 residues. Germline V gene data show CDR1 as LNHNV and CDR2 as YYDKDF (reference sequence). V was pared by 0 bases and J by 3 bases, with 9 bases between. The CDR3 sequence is CATSRDRGVNQPQHF. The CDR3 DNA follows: TGTGCCACCAGCAGAGATAGGGGGGTCAATCAGCCCCAGCATTTT.

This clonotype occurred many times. As DNA, the CDR3 is TGCAGTGCTAGAGGCAGAGGGGGGCAGGGCAACTATGGCTACACCTTC. This translates into CSARGRGGQGNYGYTF. The chain is built from TRBV20-1 and TRBJ1-2; possible D gene TRBD1, 6 bases. The V gene lost 1 base and the J gene lost 2 bases, with 17 bases spanning the gap. Germline CDR1 reads DFQATT; CDR2 reads SNEGSKA (reference sequence). There are 16 residues in the CDR3.

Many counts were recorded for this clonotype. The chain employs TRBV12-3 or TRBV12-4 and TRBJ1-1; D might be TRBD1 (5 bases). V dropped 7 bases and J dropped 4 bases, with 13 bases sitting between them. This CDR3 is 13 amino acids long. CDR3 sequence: CASTPTEVTEAFF. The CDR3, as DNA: TGTGCCAGCACCCCGACAGAAGTCACTGAAGCTTTCTTT.

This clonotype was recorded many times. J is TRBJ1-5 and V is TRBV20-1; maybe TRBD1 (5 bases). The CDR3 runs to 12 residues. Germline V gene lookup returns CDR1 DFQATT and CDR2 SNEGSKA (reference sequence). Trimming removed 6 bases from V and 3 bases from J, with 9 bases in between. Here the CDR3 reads CSAMTDNQPQHF. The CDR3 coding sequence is TGCAGTGCCATGACAGACAATCAGCCCCAGCATTTT.

The CDR3 bases are TGTGCCAGCAGCTTCAGACAGGGGAATGAGCAGTTCTTC. Translating it yields CASSFRQGNEQFF. The chain carries TRBV7-6 and TRBJ2-1; 8 nucleotides line up with TRBD1. Germline assignment: CDR1 SGHVS and CDR2 FNYEAQ. This CDR3 has 13 residues. The V and J ends lost 3 bases and 7 bases, in that order; junction bases with no gene match: 2.